The present T cell receptor (beta chain) was sequenced within a study of T cell responses to AZD1222 COVID-19 vaccine. The CDR3 covers 14 residues. Trimming pared 5 bases from V and 1 base from J, leaving 13 bases between. Germline V CDR1 and CDR2: SGHTS, YDEGEE. In the case of this clone: What it binds is unknown.

Study-level findings and limits: Among AZD1222 vaccinees, only five to seven were seropositive at baseline. Females outnumbered males among donors, who were mostly white British; clonal diversity was possibly underestimated. The CD4 TCRs associated with vaccination extended across spike and predominated at 160-218 and 743-854.

Only in-frame clones appear in the TCRdb table, and some are missing; sequencing was by immunoSEQ multiplex PCR. The data hold around 100,000 clones, with approximately 88% observed a single time. The J gene is TRBJ2-7, the V gene TRBV5-8, with a tentative D call TRBD1 (6 bases). This sample comprised peripheral blood, obtained 28 days after the second AZD1222 dose. This TCR was sampled from an adult who received the AZD1222 COVID-19 vaccine. The CDR3 bases are TGTGCCAGCAGTCGACAGACAGGTTCCTACGAGCAGTACTTC. Amino acids: CASSRQTGSYEQYF.